A single sample is the source of the 28 T cell receptor beta chains below, sequenced in a study of T cell changes during pregnancy in multiple sclerosis. This table comes from immunoSEQ multiplex PCR, and its TCRdb copy is limited to in-frame clones, with some not included. Among roughly 71,000 clones listed, around 90% were seen once. The source was peripheral blood, collected in the first trimester of pregnancy. The receptors were sampled from a female donor in good health, enrolled as a control in a pregnancy study.

This sequence joins TRBV9 and TRBJ2-5; tentative D call: TRBD2 (6 bases). In germline, CDR1 is SGDLS, CDR2 YYNGEE. This CDR3 is built from 13 residues. Between the trimmed V and J ends, which lost 3 bases and 7 bases, there was a span of 13 bases. CDR3 protein: CASSERAAGTQYF. CDR3 nucleotides: TGTGCCAGCAGCGAGCGGGCGGCGGGGACCCAGTACTTC.

The chain has TRBV11-2 and TRBJ2-3; TRBD2 matches at 9 bases. The CDR3 spans 17 residues. In germline, CDR1 is SGHAT, CDR2 FQNNGV. J lost 0 bases, V lost 0 bases, and 4 bases had no gene match. The CDR3 sequence: CASSLDRLAESTDTQYF. CDR3 DNA: TGTGCCAGCAGCTTAGATCGACTAGCGGAAAGCACAGATACGCAGTATTTT.

This chain uses TRBV10-3 with TRBJ2-1, with D maybe TRBD1 (7 bases). The CDR3 has 15 amino acids. The ends were cut back, 6 bases at V and 10 bases at J, with 22 bases in the middle. Germline CDR1 ENHRY, CDR2 SYGVKD. The CDR3 DNA reads as TGTGCCATCAGCGAGAGGCGGGACAGTACGAGCGAGCAGTTCTTC. This encodes CAISERRDSTSEQFF.

This clone was seen once. This chain links TRBV5-1 with TRBJ2-1; D unresolved. V was shortened by 4 bases and J by 1 base, with 15 bases between the two germline ends. The CDR3 contains 16 residues. CDR1 is SGHRS, CDR2 YFSETQ, per germline. Here the CDR3 reads CASSRAIDPSYNEQFF. CDR3 bases: TGCGCCAGCAGCCGAGCGATAGACCCTTCCTACAATGAGCAGTTCTTC.

This chain uses TRBV28 with TRBJ2-7; 8 nucleotides line up with TRBD2. Germline V gene data show CDR1 as MDHEN and CDR2 as SYDVKM. Losses at the gene ends were 6 bases for V and 2 bases for J; bases not matched to a gene: 15. The CDR3 is 17 residues long. The CDR3 loop is CASRTPGLGTLTYEQYF. The CDR3 coding sequence is TGTGCCAGCAGAACACCGGGACTAGGGACCTTAACCTACGAGCAGTACTTC. The full variable domain, with the rest looked up from reference TRBV28 and TRBJ2-7, is DVKVTQSSRYLVKRTGEKVFLECVQDMDHENMFWYRQDPGLGLRLIYFSYDVKMKEKGDIPEGYSVSREKKERFSLILESASTNQTSMYLCASRTPGLGTLTYEQYFGPGTRLTVT.

The V gene is TRBV5-1, the J gene TRBJ1-2, with 11 nucleotides matching TRBD1. Trimming removed 5 bases from V and 6 bases from J; junction bases left unmatched: 6. Per the germline V gene, CDR1 is SGHRS and CDR2 is YFSETQ. The CDR3 loop spans 14 amino acids. As DNA, the CDR3 is TGCGCCAGCAGGAAGGACAGGGGGCGCGATGGCTACACCTTC. Encoded protein: CASRKDRGRDGYTF. Drawing the rest from reference TRBV5-1 and TRBJ1-2, the complete variable domain is KAGVTQTPRYLIKTRGQQVTLSCSPISGHRSVSWYQQTPGQGLQFLFEYFSETQRNKGNFPGRFSGRQFSNSRSEMNVSTLELGDSALYLCASRKDRGRDGYTFGSGTRLTVV.

The V and J genes are TRBV4-1 and TRBJ2-7; 13 positions match TRBD2. The CDR3 runs to 16 residues. The J segment lost 6 bases and the V segment lost 4 bases, leaving 9 bases of the junction unmatched. Germline V CDR1 and CDR2: MGHRA, YSYEKL. This chain's CDR3 is CASSRQLAGGSGEQYF. Written as DNA, the CDR3 is TGCGCCAGCAGCCGACAACTAGCGGGAGGGTCTGGCGAGCAGTACTTC.

This clone was observed a single time. The chain uses TRBV29-1 and TRBJ2-2; D ambiguous. CDR1 SQVTM and CDR2 ANQGSEA come from the germline V gene. V lost 7 bases and J 4 bases, leaving 13 bases between the germline ends. The CDR3 sequence is 13 residues long. The CDR3 DNA sequence: TGCAGCGGGCGACGGCGAGGCACCGGGGAGCTGTTTTTT. It translates to CSGRRRGTGELFF.

This clone was seen once. V usage is TRBV28 and J usage is TRBJ2-7; 9 bases align to TRBD2. Per germline, CDR1 MDHEN and CDR2 SYDVKM. This CDR3 contains 17 residues. The trim removed 0 bases at V and 3 bases at J, leaving 9 bases unmatched. CDR3 sequence reads: CASSLCCRLAASYEQYF. The CDR3 nucleotides are TGTGCCAGCAGTTTATGCTGTCGACTAGCGGCTAGCTACGAGCAGTACTTC.

The chain has TRBV28 and TRBJ2-2; D call uncertain. CDR1 is MDHEN and CDR2 is SYDVKM in the germline V gene. This CDR3 contains 12 residues. Trimming removed 2 bases at V and 5 bases at J, with 3 bases between. This CDR3 is CASSLRTGELFF. The CDR3 DNA reads TGTGCCAGCAGTTTACGGACCGGGGAGCTGTTTTTT.

This clone was counted a single time. The gene calls are TRBV28 and TRBJ2-7; the match to TRBD1 covers 8 bases. V trimming: 3 bases; J trimming: 3 bases; junction bases outside the gene matches: 10. This CDR3 has 16 residues. Germline V gene data show CDR1 as MDHEN and CDR2 as SYDVKM. This CDR3 reads CASSFLDRERFYEQYF. In nucleotides, the CDR3 is TGTGCCAGCAGTTTTTTGGACAGGGAACGATTCTACGAGCAGTACTTC.

The chain links TRBV5-1 to TRBJ2-7, with TRBD1 matching over 7 bases. Germline V gene data show CDR1 as SGHRS and CDR2 as YFSETQ. CDR3 size: 12 residues. The J segment lost 6 bases and the V segment lost 0 bases, leaving 0 bases of the junction unmatched. The CDR3, as DNA: TGCGCCAGCAGCTTGGACAGGGGCGAGCAGTACTTC. This encodes CASSLDRGEQYF.

The chain has TRBV5-1 and TRBJ2-3; TRBD2 aligns across 8 bases. CDR3 length: 15 residues. The trim removed 4 bases at V and 0 bases at J, leaving 4 bases unmatched. Per germline, CDR1 SGHRS and CDR2 YFSETQ. The DNA for the CDR3 is TGCGCCAGCAGCACTAGCGGTTATAGCACAGATACGCAGTATTTT. It yields the protein CASSTSGYSTDTQYF.

V and J are TRBV2 and TRBJ1-5, with D maybe TRBD1 (6 bases). The germline gives CDR1 SNHLY, CDR2 FYNNEI. Trimming took off 6 bases at V and 8 bases at J, with 17 bases between the two ends. This CDR3 has 14 residues. CDR3 in amino acids: CASSYDGQSEPQHF. CDR3 in DNA: TGTGCCAGCAGCTATGACGGACAGAGTGAGCCCCAGCATTTT.

The count of this clone is one. The V gene is TRBV4-2, the J gene TRBJ2-3; 10 nucleotides match TRBD2. The V gene end was trimmed by 1 base and the J gene end by 2 bases; junction bases not matched to a gene: 6. The CDR3 covers 17 residues. Germline CDR1 is LGHNA and CDR2 is YNFKEQ. DNA of the CDR3: TGTGCCAGCAGCCAAGCGAGGACTAGCGGATACACAGATACGCAGTATTTT. It translates to CASSQARTSGYTDTQYF.

The CDR3 loop is CASSLVAGVQTDTQYF. CDR3 nucleotide sequence: TGTGCCAGCAGCTTAGTGGCGGGAGTTCAGACAGATACGCAGTATTTT. The chain combines TRBV7-2 with TRBJ2-3; TRBD2 aligns across 7 bases. Looked up from germline, CDR1 is SGHTA and CDR2 is FQGNSA. The junction had 7 bases not matched to a gene; V was cut back by 1 base and J by 3 bases. The CDR3 is 16 residues long.

The chain recombines TRBV5-1 with TRBJ2-7; D possibly corresponds to TRBD1 (8 bases). CDR1 and CDR2 from the germline V gene are SGHRS and YFSETQ. The CDR3 covers 17 residues. V shed 1 base and J shed 5 bases, with 22 bases lying between them. CDR3 residues: CASSLRPGGQGANEQYF. The CDR3 DNA reads as TGCGCCAGCAGCTTGAGGCCCGGGGGGCAGGGGGCGAACGAGCAGTACTTC.

This sequence joins TRBV15 and TRBJ1-5; no clear D. CDR1 is LNHNV, CDR2 YYDKDF, per germline (reference sequence). Trimming cost V 8 bases and J 2 bases, with 16 bases left between them. The CDR3 spans 15 residues. As DNA, the CDR3 is TGTGCCACCGCGTCGCAGTTCGCGGGCAATCAGCCCCAGCATTTT. Translation: CATASQFAGNQPQHF.

This clone appeared a single time. The chain uses TRBV7-9 and TRBJ2-7, with D tentatively TRBD2 (6 bases). The CDR3 covers 14 residues. CDR1 is SEHNR and CDR2 is FQNEAQ in the germline V gene (reference sequence). V gave up 3 bases and J gave up 5 bases, with 14 bases separating them. In nucleotides, the CDR3 is TGTGCCAGCAGCTTCTCGGGGGTTCCAGACGAGCAGTACTTC. Translated, it gives CASSFSGVPDEQYF.

The chain has TRBV28 and TRBJ2-7; possibly TRBD2 for D (6 bases). Trimming stripped 7 bases from V and 0 bases from J, with 16 bases between. CDR1 and CDR2 from the germline V gene are MDHEN and SYDVKM. This CDR3 has 15 residues. The CDR3 protein is CASIPWGERSYEQYF. The CDR3 region has the DNA TGTGCCAGCATCCCCTGGGGGGAGCGCTCCTACGAGCAGTACTTC.

This chain joins TRBV19 and TRBJ1-1, with D tentatively TRBD1 (6 bases). CDR3 length equals 12 residues. From germline, CDR1 is LNHDA and CDR2 SQIVND (reference sequence). V gave up 2 bases and J gave up 8 bases, with 9 bases separating them. The CDR3 loop is CASSILRGEAFF. As DNA, the CDR3 is TGTGCCAGTAGTATACTCAGGGGCGAAGCTTTCTTT. The full variable domain, its missing parts supplied by reference TRBV19 and TRBJ1-1, is DGGITQSPKYLFRKEGQNVTLSCEQNLNHDAMYWYRQDPGQGLRLIYYSQIVNDFQKGDIAEGYSVSREKKESFPLTVTSAQKNPTAFYLCASSILRGEAFFGQGTRLTVV.

The V call is TRBV6-5, the J call TRBJ1-5, with D uncertain. CDR3 length equals 14 residues. With 2 bases removed from V and 4 bases from J, the gap between germline ends came to 9 bases. Per germline, CDR1 MNHEY and CDR2 SVGAGI. For the CDR3, the DNA is TGTGCCAGCAGTTACGGAGGTGAAAATCAGCCCCAGCATTTT. Protein: CASSYGGENQPQHF.

V gene TRBV4-1 combines with J gene TRBJ1-4; D is unclear. The CDR3 extends over 16 amino acids. CDR1 MGHRA and CDR2 YSYEKL come from the germline V gene. V lost 2 bases and J lost 5, with 15 bases in between. The CDR3 sequence is CASSQFALRRNEKLFF. The CDR3 region has the DNA TGCGCCAGCAGCCAATTTGCCCTCCGGCGGAATGAAAAACTGTTTTTT.

The CDR3 sequence: CASSPHGIVGYTF. The CDR3 DNA sequence: TGTGCCAGCAGCCCCCACGGTATCGTTGGCTACACCTTC. The chain is built from TRBV4-2 and TRBJ1-2; no definite D call. The CDR3 is 13 amino acids. Germline-derived CDR1 and CDR2 are LGHNA and YNFKEQ. V was pared by 4 bases and J by 7 bases, with 13 bases between.

The chain recombines TRBV6-5 with TRBJ2-2; D possibly corresponds to TRBD2 (5 bases). V dropped 6 bases and J dropped 3 bases, with 11 bases sitting between them. The CDR3 has 14 amino acids. CDR1 and CDR2 from the germline V gene are MNHEY and SVGAGI. The DNA of the CDR3 is TGTGCCAGCAGAGACTTGGACTACACCGGGGAGCTGTTTTTT. Translating gives CASRDLDYTGELFF.

V is TRBV5-6 and J is TRBJ2-3, with no clear D. Between the trimmed V and J ends, which lost 4 bases and 0 bases, there was a span of 12 bases. CDR1 is SGHDT, CDR2 YYEEEE, per germline. The CDR3 has 15 amino acids. CDR3 DNA: TGTGCCAGCAGCCCAGACTGGTCTAGCACAGATACGCAGTATTTT. Translating it yields CASSPDWSSTDTQYF.

This sequence joins TRBV4-1 and TRBJ2-7, with 14 bases that match TRBD2. CDR1 is MGHRA, CDR2 YSYEKL, per germline. CDR3 length: 20 residues. The trim removed 1 base at V and 6 bases at J, leaving 17 bases unmatched. The CDR3 sequence: CASSQADGLAGGYRGSEQYF. The CDR3 DNA follows: TGCGCCAGCAGCCAAGCCGACGGACTAGCGGGAGGTTATCGTGGCAGCGAGCAGTACTTC.

V is TRBV4-1 and J is TRBJ2-7; 7 bases are a match to TRBD2. The germline gives CDR1 MGHRA, CDR2 YSYEKL. With 2 bases clipped from V and 3 bases from J, the junction kept 4 bases outside the gene matches. This CDR3 is built from 14 residues. The CDR3 loop is CASSQTSANYEQYF. CDR3 in DNA: TGCGCCAGCAGCCAAACTAGCGCTAACTACGAGCAGTACTTC.